A single sample gave rise to the 5 T cell receptor beta chains below, sequenced in a study of T cell responses to AZD1222 COVID-19 vaccine (dated by TCRdb to the early 2020s). Per the publication, the time point label means: baseline before first vaccination. The treatment or condition label here, explained by the study, means: meningococcal conjugate vaccine given as trial control. Libraries were built with the immunoSEQ multiplex PCR assay. TCRdb stores this immuneACCESS table with in-frame sequences only. Part of the clones is absent; in the studies checked, under half of the shortfall reflects unresolved V genes, and no reason is known for the rest. The sample has roughly 200,000 clones on record, about 92% of them singletons. The ten largest clones add up to around 1% of the sample. Source: peripheral blood, taken on day 0 of MenACWY control vaccination. These receptors were collected from an adult in good health.

The rearrangement uses TRBV28 and TRBJ1-3; D possibly corresponds to TRBD1 (5 bases). V lost 2 bases to trimming and J lost 0 bases, with 11 bases between them. The germline V gene has CDR1 MDHEN and CDR2 SYDVKM. The CDR3 spans 16 residues. The CDR3 spells CASSLKGATSGNTIYF. Written as DNA, the CDR3 is TGTGCCAGCAGTTTAAAAGGGGCAACCTCTGGAAACACCATATATTTT. The full variable domain, its missing parts supplied by reference TRBV28 and TRBJ1-3, is DVKVTQSSRYLVKRTGEKVFLECVQDMDHENMFWYRQDPGLGLRLIYFSYDVKMKEKGDIPEGYSVSREKKERFSLILESASTNQTSMYLCASSLKGATSGNTIYFGEGSWLTVV.

This chain joins TRBV7-2 and TRBJ1-4, with no clear D. Germline loops: CDR1 SGHTA, CDR2 FQGNSA. The V end lost 5 bases, the J end lost 8 bases, and 15 bases lay between the germline ends. The CDR3 spans 14 residues. CDR3 region: CASSEDYRGEKLFF. For the CDR3, the DNA is TGTGCCAGCAGCGAGGATTATCGTGGGGAAAAACTGTTTTTT.

The chain combines TRBV5-1 with TRBJ1-2; TRBD1 matches 8 bases. Germline assignment: CDR1 SGHRS and CDR2 YFSETQ. The CDR3 extends over 15 amino acids. V shed 0 bases, J shed 8 bases, and the junction held 9 bases outside the gene matches. This chain's CDR3 is CASSLALGQAEGYTF. CDR3 DNA: TGCGCCAGCAGCTTGGCCCTGGGACAGGCAGAGGGCTACACCTTC.

The V call is TRBV19, the J call TRBJ2-4; the D is unclear. Germline values: CDR1 LNHDA, CDR2 SQIVND (reference sequence). The germline V and J ends were trimmed by 1 base and 5 bases, with 18 bases remaining between them. This CDR3 is 17 amino acids long. DNA of the CDR3: TGTGCCAGTAGTATAGCCCCCCGGCAGGAGCGCCAAAACATTCAGTACTTC. This encodes CASSIAPRQERQNIQYF.

The gene calls are TRBV3-1 (or the pseudogene TRBV3-2) and TRBJ1-1; D gene unclear. This CDR3 has 13 amino acids. From germline, CDR1 is LGHDT and CDR2 YNNKEL (reference sequence). V was clipped by 2 bases and J by 1 base, with 5 bases between them. The CDR3 loop is CASSQQRNTEAFF. The DNA for the CDR3 is TGTGCCAGCAGCCAACAACGGAACACTGAAGCTTTCTTT.